The clone carrying this TCR beta chain was seen a few times. The data stem from a study of blood T cell repertoires in COVID-19. At the level of the study: COVID-19 samples collected from the United States, Italy and Spain covered acute and convalescent phases.

This table comes from immunoSEQ multiplex PCR, and its TCRdb copy is limited to in-frame clones, with some not included. The repertoire includes 250,000 to 350,000 clones, around 81% of them detected once, and about 4% sits in the top ten. This CDR3 has 13 amino acids. V gave up 5 bases and J gave up 4 bases, with 14 bases separating them. Germline-derived CDR1 and CDR2 are SQVTM and ANQGSEA. The source of this sequence is a woman between 50 and 59 years old with active or convalescent COVID-19. V gene TRBV29-1 combines with J gene TRBJ1-2; D not resolved. Sequencing was performed on peripheral blood. This chain's CDR3 is CSVREQTSYGYTF. Here the CDR3 DNA reads TGCAGCGTTCGGGAACAGACCTCCTATGGCTACACCTTC.